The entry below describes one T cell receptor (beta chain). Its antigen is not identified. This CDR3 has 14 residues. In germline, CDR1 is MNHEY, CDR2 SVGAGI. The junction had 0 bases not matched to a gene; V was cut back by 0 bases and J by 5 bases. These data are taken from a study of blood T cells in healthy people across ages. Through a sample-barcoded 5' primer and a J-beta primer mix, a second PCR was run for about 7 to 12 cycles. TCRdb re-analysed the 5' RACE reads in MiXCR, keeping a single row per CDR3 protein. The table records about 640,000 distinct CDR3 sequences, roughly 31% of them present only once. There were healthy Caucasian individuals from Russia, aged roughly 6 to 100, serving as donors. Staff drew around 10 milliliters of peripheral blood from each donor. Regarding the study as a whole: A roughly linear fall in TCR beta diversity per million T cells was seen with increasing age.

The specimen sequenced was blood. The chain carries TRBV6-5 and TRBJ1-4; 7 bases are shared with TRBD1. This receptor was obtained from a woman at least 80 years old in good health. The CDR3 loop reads CASSYSRGNEKLFF. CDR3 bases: TGTGCCAGCAGTTACTCCAGGGGGAATGAAAAACTGTTTTTT.